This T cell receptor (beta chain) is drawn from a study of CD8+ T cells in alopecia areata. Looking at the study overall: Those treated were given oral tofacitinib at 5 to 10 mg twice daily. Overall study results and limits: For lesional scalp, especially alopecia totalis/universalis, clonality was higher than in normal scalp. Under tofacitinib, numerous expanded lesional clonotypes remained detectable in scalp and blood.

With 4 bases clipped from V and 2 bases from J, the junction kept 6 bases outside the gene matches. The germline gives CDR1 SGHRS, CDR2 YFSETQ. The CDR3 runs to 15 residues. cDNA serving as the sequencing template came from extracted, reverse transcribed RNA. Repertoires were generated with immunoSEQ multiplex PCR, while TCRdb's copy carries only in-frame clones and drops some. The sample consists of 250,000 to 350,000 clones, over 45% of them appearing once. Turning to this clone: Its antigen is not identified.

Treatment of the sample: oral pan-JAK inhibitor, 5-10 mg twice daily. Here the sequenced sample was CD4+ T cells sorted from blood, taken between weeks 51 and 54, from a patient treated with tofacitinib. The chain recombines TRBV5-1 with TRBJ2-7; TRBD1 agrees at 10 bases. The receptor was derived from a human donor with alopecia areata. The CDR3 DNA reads TGCGCCAGCAGCCCGGGGACAGGGGTTACCTACGAGCAGTACTTC. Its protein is CASSPGTGVTYEQYF.